This TCR beta chain was identified in a study of CD4 T cells in relation to SARS-CoV-2 and coronaviruses. On the study more broadly: PBMCs were cultured with antigen for roughly 10 days before TCR beta sequencing. Study results and caveats: SARS-CoV-2-driven expansion was significantly weaker in crossreactive than monoreactive clones.

This CDR3 is built from 14 residues. J lost 5 bases, V lost 2 bases, and 3 bases had no gene match. The germline V gene encodes CDR1 LNHDA and CDR2 SQIVND (reference sequence). Sequencing was performed with immunoSEQ multiplex PCR; in TCRdb, only in-frame clones are kept and a portion is missing. There are fewer than 25,000 clones in the sample; about 70% occur only once, and 14% lies in the top ten. In the case of this clone: The antigen remains unidentified.

Before the COVID-19 pandemic, during about 2011-2019, CD4+ T cells were taken from unexposed donors. Isolation of CD4+ T cells took place after about eleven days in culture. The receptor was isolated from a human donor in good health. Material for sequencing was CD4+ T cells from PBMCs, cultured in vitro. The V gene is TRBV19, the J gene TRBJ2-5; 9 bases map to TRBD1. Here the CDR3 DNA reads TGTGCCAGTAGTATAACAGGGGGCCTGGAGACCCAGTACTTC. This sequence encodes CASSITGGLETQYF.